This T cell receptor beta chain was documented in a study of T cells in Graves' hyperthyroidism and ophthalmopathy. General observations from the study: Ophthalmopathy cases were set apart from stable hyperthyroidism by a 13 V-J model.

There are a few counts of this clonotype. Its target is unknown. Patients with ophthalmopathy all had a Clinical Activity Score of at least 3, a NOSPECS grade of at least 4 and duration under 3 months. Reasons for excluding patients were uncontrolled infection, other autoimmune disease, pregnancy or lactation. The diagnostic basis comprised clinical symptoms, serum thyroxine and TRAb, thyroid ultrasound and orbital computed tomography. RNA transcripts gave rise to amplified TCR beta CDR3 regions. The HTBI primer set was used in a first-round RT-PCR of the TCR CDR3. Via MiXCR, TCRdb re-called the multiplex PCR reads, giving one row per CDR3 protein. The sample carries approximately 600,000 distinct CDR3 sequences, roughly 20% recorded once. Trimming pared 3 bases from V and 5 bases from J, leaving 5 bases between. CDR3 size: 13 residues. Germline CDR1 and CDR2: MDHEN and SYDVKM.

This TCR was recovered from a man aged 25-40 years with Graves' ophthalmopathy. Sequenced input: blood. The chain has TRBV28 and TRBJ1-6; D remains unclear. CDR3 protein: CASSFPDNSPLHF. The DNA for the CDR3 is TGTGCCAGCAGTTTTCCGGATAATTCACCCCTCCACTTT.